Listed below are T cell receptor beta chains from one sample, sequenced in a study of Graves' ophthalmopathy and Graves' hyperthyroidism. TCRdb independently ran MiXCR on the multiplex PCR reads; one entry per CDR3 protein. Among 35,000 to 45,000 distinct CDR3 sequences listed, about 50% were seen once. The sequencing sample was made of peripheral blood. Every receptor here comes from an adult woman with stable Graves' hyperthyroidism. The CDR3 runs from the conserved cysteine through the conserved F or W. The order of the fields is D gene, clone size, V gene, J gene, CDR3 DNA, CDR3 protein. D genes are given only for firm matches. Expanded clones get a size class; other rows say once, few or many, or leave the size out.

D gene: TRBD1; clone size: -; V gene: TRBV19; J gene: TRBJ1-2; CDR3 DNA: TGTGCCAGTGGCGGACAGGGGGCAATCTATGGCTACACCTTC; CDR3 protein: CASGGQGAIYGYTF
D gene: TRBD2; clone size: -; V gene: TRBV7-6; J gene: TRBJ2-7; CDR3 DNA: TGTGCCAGCAGCTTAGCGTCTAGCGGGAGTACACGATACTACGAGCGGTACTTC; CDR3 protein: CASSLASSGSTRYYERYF
D gene: -; clone size: many; V gene: TRBV6-1; J gene: TRBJ1-2; CDR3 DNA: TGTGCCAGCAGTGAAGTAATAGGGTATGGCTACACCTTC; CDR3 protein: CASSEVIGYGYTF
D gene: -; clone size: medium-sized; V gene: TRBV10-1; J gene: TRBJ2-7; CDR3 DNA: TGCGCCAGCAGTACCGGGACACCCTACGAGCAGTACTTC; CDR3 protein: CASSTGTPYEQYF
D gene: TRBD2; clone size: -; V gene: TRBV7-2; J gene: TRBJ2-3; CDR3 DNA: TGTGCCAGCAGCAGAGGCCTAGCGGGAGGGCCCCTAGATACGCAGTATTTT; CDR3 protein: CASSRGLAGGPLDTQYF
D gene: TRBD2; clone size: -; V gene: TRBV10-3; J gene: TRBJ2-2; CDR3 DNA: TGTGCCATCAGTGAGTCGAGTACGGCTAGCGGGAGTTTTAACACCGGGGAGCTGTTTTTT; CDR3 protein: CAISESSTASGSFNTGELFF
D gene: -; clone size: medium-sized; V gene: TRBV19; J gene: TRBJ1-3; CDR3 DNA: TGTGCCAGTAGCGTTACAGGACCCTCTGGAAACACCATATATTTT; CDR3 protein: CASSVTGPSGNTIYF
D gene: TRBD1; clone size: many; V gene: TRBV20-1; J gene: TRBJ1-6; CDR3 DNA: TGCAGTGCTAGGAGTCCGGGACAGAATAATTCACCCCTCCACTTT; CDR3 protein: CSARSPGQNNSPLHF
D gene: TRBD2; clone size: few; V gene: TRBV20-1; J gene: TRBJ2-3; CDR3 DNA: TGTAGTGCTAGCGGGAGAATCGGCGGGACAGGTACGCAGTATTTT; CDR3 protein: CSASGRIGGTGTQYF
D gene: TRBD2; clone size: -; V gene: TRBV25-1; J gene: TRBJ2-3; CDR3 DNA: TGTGCCAGCAGTTTTTTGTGGGGGAGGGCCGCCACAGATACGCAGTATTTT; CDR3 protein: CASSFLWGRAATDTQYF
D gene: TRBD2; clone size: -; V gene: TRBV25-1; J gene: TRBJ2-1; CDR3 DNA: TGTGCCTACGGGGGGGATAATAGAGATGAGCAGTTCTTC; CDR3 protein: CAYGGDNRDEQFF
D gene: TRBD1; clone size: -; V gene: TRBV6-5; J gene: TRBJ1-1; CDR3 DNA: TGTGCCAGCAGACAGGGGCCTAGCACTGAAGTTTTCTTT; CDR3 protein: CASRQGPSTEVFF
D gene: -; clone size: many; V gene: TRBV20-1; J gene: TRBJ1-1; CDR3 DNA: TGCAGTGCTAGCCAGGGCACTGAAGCTTTCTTT; CDR3 protein: CSASQGTEAFF
D gene: -; clone size: many; V gene: TRBV11-1; J gene: TRBJ2-7; CDR3 DNA: TGTGCCACCAGCCGGGGCGGTCTTAGTATCTACGAGCAGTACTTC; CDR3 protein: CATSRGGLSIYEQYF